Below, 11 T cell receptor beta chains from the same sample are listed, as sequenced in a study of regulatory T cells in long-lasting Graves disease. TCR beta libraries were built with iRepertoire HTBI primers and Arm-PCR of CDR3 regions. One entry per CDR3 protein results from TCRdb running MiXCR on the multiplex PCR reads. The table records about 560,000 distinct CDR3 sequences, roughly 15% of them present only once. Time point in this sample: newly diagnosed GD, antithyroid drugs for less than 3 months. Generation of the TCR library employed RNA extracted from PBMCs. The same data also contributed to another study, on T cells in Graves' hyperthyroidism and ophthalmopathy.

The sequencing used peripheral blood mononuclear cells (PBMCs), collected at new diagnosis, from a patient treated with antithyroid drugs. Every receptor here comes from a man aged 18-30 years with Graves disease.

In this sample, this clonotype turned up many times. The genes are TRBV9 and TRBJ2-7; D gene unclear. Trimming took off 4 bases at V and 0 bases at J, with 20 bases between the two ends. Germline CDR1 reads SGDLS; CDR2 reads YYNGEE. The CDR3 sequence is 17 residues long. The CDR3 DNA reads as TGTGCCAGCAGCTTAACCCACAGTGACTCTTTCTCCTACGAGCAGTACTTC. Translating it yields CASSLTHSDSFSYEQYF.

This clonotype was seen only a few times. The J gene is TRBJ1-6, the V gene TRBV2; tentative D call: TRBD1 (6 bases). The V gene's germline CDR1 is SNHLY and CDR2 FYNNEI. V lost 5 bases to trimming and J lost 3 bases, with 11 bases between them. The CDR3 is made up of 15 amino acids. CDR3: CASSQQGNYNSPLHF. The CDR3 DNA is TGTGCCAGCAGTCAACAGGGAAACTATAATTCACCCCTCCACTTT.

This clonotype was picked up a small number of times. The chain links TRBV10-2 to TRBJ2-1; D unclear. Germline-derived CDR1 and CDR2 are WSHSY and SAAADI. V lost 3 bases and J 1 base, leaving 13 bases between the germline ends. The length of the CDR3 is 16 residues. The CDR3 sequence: CASSETSVRSYNEQFF. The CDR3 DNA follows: TGCGCCAGCAGTGAAACCAGCGTACGATCCTACAATGAGCAGTTCTTC.

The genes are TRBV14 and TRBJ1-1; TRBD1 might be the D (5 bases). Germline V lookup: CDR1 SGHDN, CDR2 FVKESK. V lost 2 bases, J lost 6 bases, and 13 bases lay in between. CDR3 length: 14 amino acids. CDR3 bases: TGTGCCAGCAGCCAACCGCAGGGACTAGCTGAAGCTTTCTTT. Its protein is CASSQPQGLAEAFF.

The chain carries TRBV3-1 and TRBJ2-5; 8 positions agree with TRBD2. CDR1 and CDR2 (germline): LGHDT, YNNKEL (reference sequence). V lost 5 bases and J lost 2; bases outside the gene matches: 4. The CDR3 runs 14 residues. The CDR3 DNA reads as TGTGCCAGCAGCGCCGGGACTAGTCAAGAGACCCAGTACTTC. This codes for CASSAGTSQETQYF.

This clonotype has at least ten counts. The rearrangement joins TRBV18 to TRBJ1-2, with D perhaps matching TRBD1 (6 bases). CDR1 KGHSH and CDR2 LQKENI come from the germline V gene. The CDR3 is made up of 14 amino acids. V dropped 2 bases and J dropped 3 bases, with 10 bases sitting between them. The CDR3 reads CASSPSGADYGYTF. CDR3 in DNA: TGTGCCAGCTCACCATCAGGGGCGGACTATGGCTACACCTTC. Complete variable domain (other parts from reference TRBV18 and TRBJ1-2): NAGVMQNPRHLVRRRGQEARLRCSPMKGHSHVYWYRQLPEEGLKFMVYLQKENIIDESGMPKERFSAEFPKEGPSILRIQQVVRGDSAAYFCASSPSGADYGYTFGSGTRLTVV.

The CDR3 region has the DNA TGTGCCATCAGCCTGACAGGACCCGAGCTGTTTTTT. Its protein product is CAISLTGPELFF. This chain uses TRBV10-3 with TRBJ2-2; TRBD1 might be the D (6 bases). Germline CDR1 reads ENHRY; CDR2 reads SYGVKD. The CDR3 is made up of 12 amino acids. Trimming took 6 bases from V and 11 from J, leaving 13 bases between them.

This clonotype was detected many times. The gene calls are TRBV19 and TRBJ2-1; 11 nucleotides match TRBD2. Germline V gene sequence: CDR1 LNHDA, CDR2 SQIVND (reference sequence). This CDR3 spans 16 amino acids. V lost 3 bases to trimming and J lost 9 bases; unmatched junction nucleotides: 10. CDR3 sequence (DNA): TGTGCCAGTAGTATTTCCGGGCTAGCGGGAGGAGGTGAGCAGTTCTTC. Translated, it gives CASSISGLAGGGEQFF.

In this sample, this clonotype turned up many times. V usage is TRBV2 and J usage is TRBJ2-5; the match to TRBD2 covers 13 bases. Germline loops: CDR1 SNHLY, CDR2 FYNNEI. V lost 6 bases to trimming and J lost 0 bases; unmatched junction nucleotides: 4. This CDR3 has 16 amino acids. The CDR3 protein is CASSRGLAGNQETQYF. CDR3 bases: TGTGCCAGCAGCCGGGGACTAGCGGGGAACCAAGAGACCCAGTACTTC.

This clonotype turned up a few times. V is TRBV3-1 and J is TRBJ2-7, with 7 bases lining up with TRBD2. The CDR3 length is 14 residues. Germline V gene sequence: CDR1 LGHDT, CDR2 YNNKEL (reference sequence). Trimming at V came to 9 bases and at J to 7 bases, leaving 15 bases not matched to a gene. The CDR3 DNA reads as TGTGCCAGTGCCGGTCAGGGAGGGAGCGGAGAGCAGTACTTC. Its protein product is CASAGQGGSGEQYF.

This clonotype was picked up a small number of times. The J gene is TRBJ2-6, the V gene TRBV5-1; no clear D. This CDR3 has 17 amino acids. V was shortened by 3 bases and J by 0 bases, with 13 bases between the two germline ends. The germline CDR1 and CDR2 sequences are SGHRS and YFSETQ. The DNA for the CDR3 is TGCGCCAGCAGCTCGAACCCACTCTTCTCTGGGGCCAACGTCCTGACTTTC. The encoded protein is CASSSNPLFSGANVLTF. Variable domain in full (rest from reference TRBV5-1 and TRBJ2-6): KAGVTQTPRYLIKTRGQQVTLSCSPISGHRSVSWYQQTPGQGLQFLFEYFSETQRNKGNFPGRFSGRQFSNSRSEMNVSTLELGDSALYLCASSSNPLFSGANVLTFGAGSRLTVL.